This TCR beta chain was identified in a study of tumor and adjacent non-tumor tissue in lung cancer. Study details: Aged about 31 to 85 years, patients included 10 men and about 5 women with stage I to III disease. Samples averaged roughly 4.2 million productive TCRbeta reads each. Study-wide findings and caveats: Compared with tumor, normal lung showed significantly lower TCR diversity.

Germline CDR1 MNHNS, CDR2 SASEGT. CDR3 length: 14 residues. The template was RNA from unsorted bulk tissue. This non-tumor lung sample came from over 3 cm beyond the tumor edge. TCRbeta libraries were built with three rounds of nested PCR, modified from ARM-PCR. One entry per CDR3 protein results from TCRdb running MiXCR on the multiplex PCR reads. The data show roughly 90,000 distinct CDR3 sequences, roughly three quarters seen once. About this clonotype itself: Antigen unknown. One junction end disagrees with the germline gene, perhaps due to a read error.

The source is a woman aged 50 to 60 with non-small cell lung cancer. The chain employs TRBV6-1 and TRBJ1-5; a possible D gene is TRBD1 (6 bases). Sequences were obtained from distant non-tumor lung tissue. CDR3 nucleotides: TGTGCCAGCAGGGGAAGGGGGGGCAATCAGGCCCAGCATTTT. Translation: CASRGRGGNQAQHF.